The following is a T cell receptor (beta chain) sequence with its context. Its cognate antigen is unknown. Germline CDR1 LNHNV, CDR2 YYDKDF (reference sequence). The CDR3 spans 14 residues. V lost 6 bases and J 0 bases, leaving 12 bases between the germline ends. The data derive from a study of siplizumab effects on memory and regulatory T cells. General study findings and limits: Siplizumab produced a significant reduction in alloreactive sequences that were traceable to unstimulated CD4+ memory cells. Roughly 80-97% of proliferating CD4+ or CD8+ clones defied assignment to a naive or memory phenotype.

Per individual sample, 80,000 to 100,000 TCR templates were assayed. Clones were read by immunoSEQ multiplex PCR, and TCRdb kept only the in-frame ones, dropping some. The sample lists 95,000 to 100,000 clones, around nine tenths seen once, with about 12% in the top ten. The clonotype was recovered from a human donor in good health. The gene calls are TRBV15 and TRBJ2-7, with unresolved D. Sample: non-Treg CD4+ T cells sorted from blood. The CDR3, as DNA: TGTGCCACCAGTCCGACCGGGTCCTCCTACGAGCAGTACTTC. Encoded protein: CATSPTGSSYEQYF.